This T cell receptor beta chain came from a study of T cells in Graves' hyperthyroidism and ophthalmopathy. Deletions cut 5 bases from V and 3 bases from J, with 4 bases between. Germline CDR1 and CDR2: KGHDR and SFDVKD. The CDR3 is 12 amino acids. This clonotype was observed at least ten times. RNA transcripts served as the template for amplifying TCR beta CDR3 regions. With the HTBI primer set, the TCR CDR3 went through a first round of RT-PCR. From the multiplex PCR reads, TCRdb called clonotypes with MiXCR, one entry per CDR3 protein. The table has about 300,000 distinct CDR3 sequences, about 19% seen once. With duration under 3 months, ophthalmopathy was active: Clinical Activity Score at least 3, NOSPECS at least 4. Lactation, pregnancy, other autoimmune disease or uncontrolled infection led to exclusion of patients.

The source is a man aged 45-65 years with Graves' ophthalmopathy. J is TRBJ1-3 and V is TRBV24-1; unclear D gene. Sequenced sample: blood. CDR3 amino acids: CATSGDGNTIYF. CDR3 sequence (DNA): TGTGCCACCAGTGGAGATGGAAACACCATATATTTT.